This note documents a single T cell receptor beta chain sequence. Its antigen is not identified. TCRdb's table, derived via immunoSEQ multiplex PCR, lists solely in-frame clones and lacks some. Of more than 80,000 clones in the sample, approximately 86% were seen once. The data belong to a study of T cell responses to AZD1222 COVID-19 vaccine. The CDR3 spans 17 residues. Germline CDR1 reads SEHNR; CDR2 reads FQNEAQ (reference sequence). Trimming removed 4 bases at V and 4 bases at J, with 17 bases between. Study-level results: Clonal diversity may have been underestimated, and the donors were mostly white British, with more females than males. Regions 160-218 and 743-854 held dominance among vaccine-associated CD4 TCRs, which spanned spike.

The specimen was peripheral blood, collected on day 0 of MenACWY control vaccination. The chain carries TRBV7-9 and TRBJ1-6, with D maybe TRBD1 (5 bases). The sequence was obtained from an adult in good health. CDR3 in amino acids: CASSSQRWAGYNSPLHF. CDR3 DNA sequence: TGTGCCAGCAGCTCCCAGCGGTGGGCAGGGTATAATTCACCCCTCCACTTT.